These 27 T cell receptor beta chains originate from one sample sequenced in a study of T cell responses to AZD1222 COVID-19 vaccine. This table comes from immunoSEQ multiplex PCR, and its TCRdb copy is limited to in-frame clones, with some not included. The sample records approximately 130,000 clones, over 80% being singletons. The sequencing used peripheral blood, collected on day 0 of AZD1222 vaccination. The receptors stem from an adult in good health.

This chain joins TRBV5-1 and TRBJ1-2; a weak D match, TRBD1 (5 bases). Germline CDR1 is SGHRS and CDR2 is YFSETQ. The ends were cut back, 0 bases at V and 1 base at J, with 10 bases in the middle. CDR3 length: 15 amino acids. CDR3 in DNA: TGCGCCAGCAGCTTGGCCTGGCAGGGTAACTATGGCTACACCTTC. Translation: CASSLAWQGNYGYTF.

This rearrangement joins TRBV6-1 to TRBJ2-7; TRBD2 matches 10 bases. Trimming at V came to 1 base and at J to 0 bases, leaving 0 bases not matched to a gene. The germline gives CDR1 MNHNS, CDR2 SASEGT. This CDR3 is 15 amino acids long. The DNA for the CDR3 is TGTGCCAGCAGTGAAGGACTAGCGGGCTCCTACGAGCAGTACTTC. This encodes CASSEGLAGSYEQYF.

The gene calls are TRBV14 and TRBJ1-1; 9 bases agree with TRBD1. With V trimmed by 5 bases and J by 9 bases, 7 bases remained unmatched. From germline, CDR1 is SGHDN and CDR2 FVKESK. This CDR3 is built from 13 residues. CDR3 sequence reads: CASSASDRGKAFF. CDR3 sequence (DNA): TGTGCCAGCAGCGCGTCGGACAGGGGAAAAGCTTTCTTT.

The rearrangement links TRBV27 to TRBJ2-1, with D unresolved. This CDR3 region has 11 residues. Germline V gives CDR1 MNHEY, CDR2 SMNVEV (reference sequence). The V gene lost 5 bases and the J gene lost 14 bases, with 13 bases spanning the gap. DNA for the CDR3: TGTGCCAGCAGTGTAGCCGGCCGCGAGTTCTTC. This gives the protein CASSVAGREFF.

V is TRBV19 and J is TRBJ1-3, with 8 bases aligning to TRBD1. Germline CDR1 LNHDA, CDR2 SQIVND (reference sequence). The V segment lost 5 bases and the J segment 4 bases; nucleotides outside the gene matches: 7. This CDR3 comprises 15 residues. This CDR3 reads CASSADRAGGNTIYF. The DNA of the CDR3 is TGTGCCAGTAGTGCGGACAGGGCGGGAGGAAACACCATATATTTT.

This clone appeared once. The CDR3 bases are TGTGCCAGTAGAGGGGCAGGGGGCATGAGTCAGCCCCAGCATTTT. Translating gives CASRGAGGMSQPQHF. The V and J genes are TRBV19 and TRBJ1-5; 8 nucleotides line up with TRBD1. CDR3 length: 15 residues. V shed 6 bases, J shed 6 bases, and the junction held 10 bases outside the gene matches. Germline values: CDR1 LNHDA, CDR2 SQIVND (reference sequence). Complete variable domain (other parts from reference TRBV19 and TRBJ1-5): DGGITQSPKYLFRKEGQNVTLSCEQNLNHDAMYWYRQDPGQGLRLIYYSQIVNDFQKGDIAEGYSVSREKKESFPLTVTSAQKNPTAFYLCASRGAGGMSQPQHFGDGTRLSIL.

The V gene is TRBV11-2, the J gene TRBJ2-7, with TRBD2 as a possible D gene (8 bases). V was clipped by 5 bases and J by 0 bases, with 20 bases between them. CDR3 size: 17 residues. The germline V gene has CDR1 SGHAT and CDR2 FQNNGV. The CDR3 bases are TGTGCCAGCAGCCCCCAGGGGGGCGGACTAGCCTCCTACGAGCAGTACTTC. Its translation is CASSPQGGGLASYEQYF.

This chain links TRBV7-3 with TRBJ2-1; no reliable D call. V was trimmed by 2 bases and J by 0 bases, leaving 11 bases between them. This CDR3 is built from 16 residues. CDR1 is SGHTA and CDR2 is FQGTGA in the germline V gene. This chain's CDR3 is CASSLRAESSYNEQFF. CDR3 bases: TGTGCCAGCAGCTTACGGGCGGAAAGCTCCTACAATGAGCAGTTCTTC.

The CDR3, as DNA: TGTGCCAGTAGTAGAGCGTCGGTCAATCAGCCCCAGCATTTT. As protein: CASSRASVNQPQHF. J is TRBJ1-5 and V is TRBV19; no firm D call. V shed 4 bases and J shed 3 bases, with 10 bases lying between them. This CDR3 contains 14 residues. CDR1 is LNHDA, CDR2 SQIVND, per germline (reference sequence).

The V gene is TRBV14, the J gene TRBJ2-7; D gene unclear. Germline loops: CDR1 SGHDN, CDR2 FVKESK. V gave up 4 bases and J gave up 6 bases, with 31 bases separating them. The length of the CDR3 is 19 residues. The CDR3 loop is CASSPSKSRSRILRSEQYF. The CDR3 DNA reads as TGTGCCAGCAGCCCCTCTAAATCGAGGTCCCGAATCTTAAGGAGCGAGCAGTACTTC.

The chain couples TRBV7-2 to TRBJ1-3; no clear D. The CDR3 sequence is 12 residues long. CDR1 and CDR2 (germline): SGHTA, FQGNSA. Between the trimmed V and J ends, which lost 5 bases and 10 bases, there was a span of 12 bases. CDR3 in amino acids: CASSPEGYTIYF. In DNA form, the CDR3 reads TGTGCCAGCAGCCCCGAAGGGTATACCATATATTTT.

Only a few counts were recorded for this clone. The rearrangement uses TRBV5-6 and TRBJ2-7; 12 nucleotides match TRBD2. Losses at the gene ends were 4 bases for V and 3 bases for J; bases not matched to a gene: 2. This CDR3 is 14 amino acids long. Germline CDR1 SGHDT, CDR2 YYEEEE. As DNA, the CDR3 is TGTGCCAGCAGCGGACTAGCGGGGAACTACGAGCAGTACTTC. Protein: CASSGLAGNYEQYF.

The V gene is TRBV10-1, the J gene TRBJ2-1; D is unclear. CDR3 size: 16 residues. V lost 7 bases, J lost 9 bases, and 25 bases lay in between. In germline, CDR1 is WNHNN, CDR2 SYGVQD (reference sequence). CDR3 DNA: TGCGCCAGCACTTGCCTGGATCTATGCCGTGTCGGTGAGCAGTTCTTC. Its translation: CASTCLDLCRVGEQFF.

CDR3 amino acids: CASRLDRGSHGYTF. The CDR3 nucleotides read TGTGCCAGCAGACTAGACAGGGGGAGTCATGGCTACACCTTC. The chain carries TRBV2 and TRBJ1-2; 9 bases are shared with TRBD1. CDR3 length: 14 residues. Trimming at V came to 6 bases and at J to 6 bases, leaving 8 bases not matched to a gene. CDR1 and CDR2 from the germline V gene are SNHLY and FYNNEI.

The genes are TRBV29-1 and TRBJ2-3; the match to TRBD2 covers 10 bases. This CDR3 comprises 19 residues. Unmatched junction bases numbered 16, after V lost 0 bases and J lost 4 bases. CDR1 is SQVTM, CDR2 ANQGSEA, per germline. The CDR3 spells CSVEDTGITSGIGADTQYF. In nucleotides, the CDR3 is TGCAGCGTTGAAGATACCGGCATTACTAGCGGGATTGGGGCAGATACGCAGTATTTT.

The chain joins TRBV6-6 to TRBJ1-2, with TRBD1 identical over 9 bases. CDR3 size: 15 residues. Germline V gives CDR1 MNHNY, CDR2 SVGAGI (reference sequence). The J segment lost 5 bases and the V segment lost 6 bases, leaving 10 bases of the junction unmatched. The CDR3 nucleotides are TGTGCCAGCAGGGTGGGACAGGGCGTTTTATATGGCTACACCTTC. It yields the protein CASRVGQGVLYGYTF.

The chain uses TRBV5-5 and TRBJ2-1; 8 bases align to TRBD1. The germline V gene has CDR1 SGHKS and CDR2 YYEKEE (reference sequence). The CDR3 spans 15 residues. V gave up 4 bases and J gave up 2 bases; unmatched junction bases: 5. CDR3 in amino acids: CASSPGQGTYNEQFF. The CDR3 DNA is TGTGCCAGCAGCCCCGGACAGGGCACCTACAATGAGCAGTTCTTC.

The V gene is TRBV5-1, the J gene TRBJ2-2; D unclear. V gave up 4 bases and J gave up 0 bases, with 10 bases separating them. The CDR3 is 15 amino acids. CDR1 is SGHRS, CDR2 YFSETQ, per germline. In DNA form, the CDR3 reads TGCGCCAGCAGCCTTGAAACACCGAACACCGGGGAGCTGTTTTTT. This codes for CASSLETPNTGELFF.

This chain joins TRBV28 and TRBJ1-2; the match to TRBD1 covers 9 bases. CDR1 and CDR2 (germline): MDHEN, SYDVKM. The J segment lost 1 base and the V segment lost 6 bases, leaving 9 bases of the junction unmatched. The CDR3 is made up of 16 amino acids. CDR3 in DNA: TGTGCCAGCAGAGAAACCGGGACAGGGTATAACTATGGCTACACCTTC. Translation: CASRETGTGYNYGYTF.

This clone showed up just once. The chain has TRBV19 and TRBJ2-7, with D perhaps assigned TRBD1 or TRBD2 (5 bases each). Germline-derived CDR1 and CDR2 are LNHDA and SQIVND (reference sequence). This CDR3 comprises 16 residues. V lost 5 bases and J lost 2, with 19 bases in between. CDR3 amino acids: CASSPTPGRRTYEQYF. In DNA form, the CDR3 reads TGTGCCAGTAGTCCCACACCGGGACGGCGGACCTACGAGCAGTACTTC.

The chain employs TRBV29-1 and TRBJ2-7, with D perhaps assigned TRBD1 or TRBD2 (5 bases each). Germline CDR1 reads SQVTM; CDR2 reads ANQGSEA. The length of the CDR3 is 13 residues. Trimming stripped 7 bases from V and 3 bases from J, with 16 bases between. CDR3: CSAREGYDYEQYF. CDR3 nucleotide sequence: TGCAGCGCCCGTGAGGGGTATGACTACGAGCAGTACTTC.

As DNA, the CDR3 is TGTGCCACTTCACCGAGGACTAATGAAAAACTGTTTTTT. As protein: CATSPRTNEKLFF. This chain joins TRBV9 and TRBJ1-4; D is unclear. The CDR3 has 13 residues. Trimming removed 9 bases from V and 2 bases from J, with 11 bases in between. CDR1 is SGDLS and CDR2 is YYNGEE in the germline V gene. The complete variable domain, with remaining parts taken from reference TRBV9 and TRBJ1-4, reads DSGVTQTPKHLITATGQRVTLRCSPRSGDLSVYWYQQSLDQGLQFLIQYYNGEERAKGNILERFSAQQFPDLHSELNLSSLELGDSALYFCATSPRTNEKLFFGSGTQLSVL.

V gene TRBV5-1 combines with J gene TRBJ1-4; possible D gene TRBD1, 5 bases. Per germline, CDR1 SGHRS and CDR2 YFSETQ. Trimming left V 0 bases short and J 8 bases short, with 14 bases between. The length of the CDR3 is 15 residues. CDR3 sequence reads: CASSLGWDEGEKLFF. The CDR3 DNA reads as TGCGCCAGCAGCTTGGGTTGGGATGAGGGGGAAAAACTGTTTTTT.

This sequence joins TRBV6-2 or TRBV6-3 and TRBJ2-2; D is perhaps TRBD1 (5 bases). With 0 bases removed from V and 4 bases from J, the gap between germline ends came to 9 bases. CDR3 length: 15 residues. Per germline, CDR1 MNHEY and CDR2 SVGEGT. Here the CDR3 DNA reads TGTGCCAGCAGTTACTCACAGGAGATCACCGGGGAGCTGTTTTTT. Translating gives CASSYSQEITGELFF.

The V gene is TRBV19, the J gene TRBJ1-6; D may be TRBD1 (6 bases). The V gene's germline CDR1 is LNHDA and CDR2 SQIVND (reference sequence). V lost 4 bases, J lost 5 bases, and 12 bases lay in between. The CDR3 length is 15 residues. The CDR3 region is CASSTNRANNSPLHF. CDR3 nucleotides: TGTGCCAGTAGTACGAACAGGGCGAATAATTCACCCCTCCACTTT.

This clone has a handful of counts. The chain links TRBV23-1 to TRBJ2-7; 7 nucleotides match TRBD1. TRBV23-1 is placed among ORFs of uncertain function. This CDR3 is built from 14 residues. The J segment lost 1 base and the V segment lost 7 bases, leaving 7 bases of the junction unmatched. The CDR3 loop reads CASKPRGPSYEQYF. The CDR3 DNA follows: TGCGCCAGCAAGCCGAGGGGGCCTTCCTACGAGCAGTACTTC.

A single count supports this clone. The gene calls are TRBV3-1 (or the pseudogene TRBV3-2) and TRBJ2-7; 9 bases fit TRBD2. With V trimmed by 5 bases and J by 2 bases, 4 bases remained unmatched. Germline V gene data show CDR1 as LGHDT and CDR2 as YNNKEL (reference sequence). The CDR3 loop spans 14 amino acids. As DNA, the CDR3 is TGTGCCAGCAGCGAAAGACTAGCGGCCTACGAGCAGTACTTC. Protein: CASSERLAAYEQYF.